The source of this T cell receptor (beta chain) is a study of blood T cell repertoires in COVID-19. Study in general: Whether acute or convalescent, the COVID-19 samples came from the United States, Italy and Spain. Sample material is recorded as cDNA or gDNA derived from T cells, B-cell-depleted T cells, or PBMCs.

Study processing details: Nucleated cell counts were estimated from reference gene primer amplification. Libraries were prepared by immunoSEQ multiplex PCR; TCRdb keeps only in-frame clonotypes and omits some of them. That table gives V, J and clone size, and the DNA gave D and trimming. The table shows around 26,000 clones, with about 71% occurring only once. This CDR3 is 14 amino acids long. V lost 5 bases, J lost 1 base, and 10 bases lay in between. Germline values: CDR1 SEHNR, CDR2 FQNEAQ (reference sequence). Sequencing was done on a sample of peripheral blood. The sequence derives from a man aged 55 to 69 with active or convalescent COVID-19. The chain carries TRBV7-9 and TRBJ2-3; D perhaps matches TRBD1 (6 bases). CDR3 coding DNA: TGTGCCAGCAGCCCAGCAGGGGGCACAGATACGCAGTATTTT. Translated, it gives CASSPAGGTDTQYF.